Listed below are T cell receptor beta chains from one sample, sequenced in a study of blood T cell repertoires in COVID-19. The table came from immunoSEQ multiplex PCR; TCRdb's copy has only in-frame clones and leaves some out. This sample carries under 100,000 clones, 70% to 90% of them seen once, and the ten largest clones take approximately 4.3%. Sequencing used peripheral blood. Receptors were obtained from a man between 45 and 60 years old with active COVID-19. CDR3s include the opening cysteine and the closing phenylalanine or tryptophan. The D gene is left open where the match is weak. Rows give clone size only sometimes, using once, few, many, or a class for an expanded clone.

v_call	j_call	clone_size	d_call	cdr3_aa	cdr3_nt
TRBV9	TRBJ1-2	NA	NA	CASSVDPGNYGYTF	TGTGCCAGCAGCGTAGATCCGGGAAACTATGGCTACACCTTC
TRBV7-6	TRBJ2-5	NA	NA	CASSPRTSRRETQYF	TGTGCCAGCAGCCCAAGGACAAGCCGTCGGGAGACCCAGTACTTC
TRBV9	TRBJ2-7	NA	NA	CASSVGPGVYEQYF	TGTGCCAGCAGCGTAGGGCCCGGAGTCTACGAGCAGTACTTC
TRBV15	TRBJ2-7	NA	NA	CATSIGRAYEQYF	TGTGCCACCAGCATAGGCCGGGCCTACGAGCAGTACTTC
TRBV30	TRBJ1-6	NA	NA	CAWRGEGLIRSPLHF	TGTGCCTGGAGAGGGGAGGGATTAATAAGGTCACCCCTCCACTTT
TRBV14	TRBJ2-7	NA	NA	CASSQGPGGSYEQYF	TGTGCCAGCAGCCAAGGTCCCGGGGGCTCCTACGAGCAGTACTTC
TRBV6-6	TRBJ1-1	NA	NA	CASSRLTASNTEAFF	TGTGCCAGCAGTCGGCTGACAGCATCAAACACTGAAGCTTTCTTT
TRBV5-6	TRBJ1-1	once	NA	CASSLNLARNTEAFF	TGTGCCAGCAGCTTGAACCTAGCAAGAAACACTGAAGCTTTCTTT
TRBV3-1/TRBV3-2	TRBJ1-1	NA	NA	CASSQGVWNREGTEAFF	TGTGCCAGCAGCCAAGGTGTGTGGAACAGGGAGGGAACTGAAGCTTTCTTT
TRBV28	TRBJ2-1	NA	TRBD2	CASSGLAGGNEQFF	TGTGCCAGCAGTGGACTAGCGGGGGGAAATGAGCAGTTCTTC
TRBV5-8	TRBJ2-5	NA	NA	CASSLSHYGETQYF	TGTGCCAGCAGCTTGTCGCATTACGGGGAGACCCAGTACTTC
TRBV7-8	TRBJ2-2	NA	NA	CASSLEAGVFTGELFF	TGTGCCAGCAGCTTAGAGGCAGGGGTTTTTACCGGGGAGCTGTTTTTT
TRBV10-3	TRBJ1-5	NA	NA	CAISESSSNQPQHF	TGTGCCATCAGTGAGTCGAGTAGCAATCAGCCCCAGCATTTT
TRBV15	TRBJ2-1	NA	TRBD2	CATSRALASYNEQFF	TGTGCCACCAGCAGAGCACTAGCGTCCTACAATGAGCAGTTCTTC
TRBV7-8	TRBJ2-3	few	TRBD1	CASSLSQGWDTQYF	TGTGCCAGCAGCCTGTCACAGGGGTGGGATACGCAGTATTTT
TRBV18	TRBJ1-1	NA	NA	CASSPPAVEERSTEAFF	TGTGCCAGCTCACCACCGGCAGTTGAAGAGCGGAGCACTGAAGCTTTCTTT
TRBV10-3	TRBJ1-2	NA	NA	CAISQGQFDYGYTF	TGTGCCATCAGTCAAGGACAGTTTGACTATGGCTACACCTTC
TRBV5-1	TRBJ2-2	NA	TRBD2	CASSLPSGISGELFF	TGCGCCAGCAGCTTGCCTAGCGGGATATCCGGGGAGCTGTTTTTT
TRBV7-8	TRBJ2-1	NA	NA	CASSPRVVQFF	TGTGCCAGCAGCCCCAGGGTTGTGCAGTTCTTC
TRBV19	TRBJ2-7	few	TRBD2	CASAPTSWGEQYF	TGTGCCAGTGCCCCGACTAGCTGGGGCGAGCAGTACTTC
TRBV27	TRBJ1-1	NA	NA	CASSLSPGSGTEAFF	TGTGCCAGCAGTTTATCACCAGGGTCGGGCACTGAAGCTTTCTTT
TRBV10-3	TRBJ2-7	NA	NA	CAIREAVTYEQYF	TGTGCCATCAGGGAAGCGGTTACCTACGAGCAGTACTTC
TRBV2	TRBJ1-5	NA	TRBD1	CASRQGVQPQHF	TGTGCCAGTCGACAGGGAGTCCAGCCCCAGCATTTT
TRBV6-2/TRBV6-3	TRBJ2-7	NA	NA	CASSYPAEEIYEQYF	TGTGCCAGCAGTTACCCGGCGGAAGAAATCTACGAGCAGTACTTC
TRBV7-2	TRBJ2-1	NA	NA	CASSLWLETQFF	TGTGCCAGCAGCTTATGGTTAGAAACCCAGTTCTTC
TRBV6-2/TRBV6-3	TRBJ1-1	once	NA	CASSQVINTEAFF	TGTGCCAGCAGTCAGGTGATTAACACTGAAGCTTTCTTT
TRBV4-2	TRBJ1-2	NA	TRBD1	CANIRDRDDGYTF	TGTGCCAATATCCGGGACAGAGATGATGGCTACACCTTC
TRBV5-3	TRBJ2-7	NA	TRBD1	CARSGSTGSSYEQYF	TGTGCCAGAAGCGGGTCGACAGGGAGCTCCTACGAGCAGTACTTC
TRBV12-3/TRBV12-4	TRBJ2-5	NA	NA	CASSLGPEETQYF	TGTGCCAGCAGCCTGGGGCCTGAAGAGACCCAGTACTTC
TRBV5-6	TRBJ2-7	NA	NA	CASSFIGRRSYEQYF	TGTGCCAGCAGCTTCATAGGCCGGCGGTCCTACGAGCAGTACTTC
TRBV2	TRBJ1-2	NA	NA	CASSRGRNYGYTF	TGTGCCAGCAGTCGCGGGAGAAACTATGGCTACACCTTC
TRBV10-3	TRBJ1-2	NA	NA	CAISDFGASYGYTF	TGTGCCATCAGTGACTTTGGGGCATCCTATGGCTACACCTTC
TRBV28	TRBJ1-2	NA	NA	CASTEGGGYGYTF	TGTGCCAGCACCGAAGGGGGGGGCTATGGCTACACCTTC
TRBV9	TRBJ2-5	NA	TRBD2	CASSVGNSGAHQETQYF	TGTGCCAGCAGCGTAGGTAATAGCGGGGCACACCAAGAGACCCAGTACTTC
TRBV6-2/TRBV6-3	TRBJ1-5	NA	TRBD1	CASSYYRGSNQPQHF	TGTGCCAGCAGTTACTACAGGGGGAGCAATCAGCCCCAGCATTTT
TRBV6-1	TRBJ2-7	NA	NA	CASSEGFLSYEQYF	TGTGCCAGCAGTGAAGGATTTTTGAGCTACGAGCAGTACTTC
TRBV4-1	TRBJ1-6	NA	NA	CASSHDEGISPLHF	TGCGCCAGCAGCCATGATGAGGGAATTTCACCCCTCCACTTT
TRBV4-2	TRBJ2-1	NA	TRBD2	CASSPYIGREGSGEQFF	TGTGCCAGCAGCCCTTATATCGGGCGGGAGGGCTCCGGTGAGCAGTTCTTC
TRBV6-2/TRBV6-3	TRBJ2-7	NA	NA	CASSLPAEQYF	TGTGCCAGCAGTCTACCCGCCGAGCAGTACTTC
TRBV9	TRBJ2-7	NA	TRBD1	CASSVGQGHYEQYF	TGTGCCAGCAGCGTAGGACAGGGACACTACGAGCAGTACTTC
TRBV18	TRBJ1-2	NA	TRBD1	CASSPGTEPNYGYTF	TGTGCCAGCTCGCCGGGGACAGAGCCGAACTATGGCTACACCTTC
TRBV27	TRBJ1-2	once	NA	CASSFNQAYGYTF	TGTGCCAGCAGTTTCAACCAGGCCTATGGCTACACCTTC
TRBV18	TRBJ1-2	NA	TRBD1	CASSRDRLDGYTF	TGTGCCAGCTCACGGGACAGGCTCGATGGCTACACCTTC
TRBV27	TRBJ2-1	NA	TRBD2	CASSFSGGAVNEQFF	TGTGCCAGCAGTTTTAGCGGGGGGGCGGTAAATGAGCAGTTCTTC
TRBV6-4	TRBJ2-1	NA	NA	CASSESPSSYNEQFF	TGTGCCAGCAGTGAATCTCCCAGCTCCTACAATGAGCAGTTCTTC
TRBV24-1	TRBJ1-2	NA	NA	CATSDPGRDGYTF	TGTGCCACCAGTGATCCAGGGCGTGATGGCTACACCTTC
TRBV18	TRBJ2-5	NA	TRBD2	CASSPRISGSTETQYF	TGTGCCAGCTCACCAAGGATTAGCGGGAGTACAGAGACCCAGTACTTC